This TCR beta chain emerged from a study of response to subunit inactivated influenza vaccine. Notes on the study in general: Authors suggested seasonal influenza vaccinations each recruit few new T cells.

Only a few counts were recorded for this clonotype. Its antigen is currently unknown. The CDR3 totals 14 residues. Germline trimming cut 1 base from V and 13 bases from J; bases unmatched to any gene: 11. CDR1 is SEHNR and CDR2 is FQNEAQ in the germline V gene (reference sequence). TCRdb used MiXCR to reprocess the RT-PCR reads, holding one entry per CDR3 protein. The data show 600,000 to 700,000 distinct CDR3 sequences, with about 15% seen just once and 7.5% to 9% held by the top ten. The sample consisted of PBMCs from blood, taken around 14 days before vaccination. The TCR originated in a man aged 45-65 years who received an inactivated influenza vaccine. This chain joins TRBV7-9 and TRBJ2-5, with 8 bases aligning to TRBD1. The CDR3 spells CASSLVPAGGDPYF. DNA of the CDR3: TGTGCCAGCAGCTTAGTTCCGGCAGGGGGCGATCCGTACTTC. Full variable domain (remainder filled in from reference TRBV7-9 and TRBJ2-5): DTGVSQNPRHKITKRGQNVTFRCDPISEHNRLYWYRQTLGQGPEFLTYFQNEAQLEKSRLLSDRFSAERPKGSFSTLEIQRTEQGDSAMYLCASSLVPAGGDPYFGPGTRLLVL.